Below are 5 T cell receptor beta chains sequenced from a single sample in a study of identical twins. MiXCR was run by TCRdb on the 5' RACE reads, yielding one entry per CDR3 protein. The sample carries 350,000 to 500,000 distinct CDR3 sequences, less than 20% recorded once. Sequencing used naive T cells sorted from blood. The receptors originated from a man aged 45-65 years in good health.

There are a few counts of this clonotype. The J gene is TRBJ2-2, the V gene TRBV20-1; D is undetermined. The germline V gene encodes CDR1 DFQATT and CDR2 SNEGSKA (reference sequence). CDR3 length equals 12 residues. The V and J ends lost 0 bases and 4 bases respectively, with 3 bases between them. CDR3 in amino acids: CSAREVTGELFF. CDR3 nucleotide sequence: TGCAGTGCTAGAGAGGTCACCGGGGAGCTGTTTTTT.

This clonotype occurred a few times. This sequence joins TRBV10-3 and TRBJ2-1; unclear D gene. There are 11 residues in the CDR3. V shed 3 bases and J shed 9 bases, with 6 bases lying between them. Germline V gene lookup returns CDR1 ENHRY and CDR2 SYGVKD. The CDR3 coding sequence is TGTGCCATCAGTGATCTTGGTGAGCAGTTCTTC. As protein: CAISDLGEQFF.

The chain has TRBV4-2 and TRBJ2-3; 8 bases fit TRBD1. Germline V gene data show CDR1 as LGHNA and CDR2 as YNFKEQ. With 2 bases clipped from V and 3 bases from J, the junction kept 10 bases outside the gene matches. This CDR3 has 17 amino acids. DNA for the CDR3: TGTGCCAGCAGCCAACATCCAGGGGGCGATGGAACAGATACGCAGTATTTT. Amino acids: CASSQHPGGDGTDTQYF.

This clonotype was picked up many times. The chain carries TRBV28 and TRBJ2-7; TRBD1 agrees at 12 bases. Losses at the gene ends were 6 bases for V and 4 bases for J; bases not matched to a gene: 7. The CDR3 runs 15 residues. Looked up from germline, CDR1 is MDHEN and CDR2 is SYDVKM. The CDR3 loop reads CASSLSGQGAYEQYF. CDR3 coding DNA: TGTGCCAGCAGCCTTTCGGGACAGGGGGCTTACGAGCAGTACTTC. The variable domain in full, with the rest retrieved from reference TRBV28 and TRBJ2-7, is DVKVTQSSRYLVKRTGEKVFLECVQDMDHENMFWYRQDPGLGLRLIYFSYDVKMKEKGDIPEGYSVSREKKERFSLILESASTNQTSMYLCASSLSGQGAYEQYFGPGTRLTVT.

This chain joins TRBV7-6 and TRBJ2-1; D remains ambiguous. The germline V gene has CDR1 SGHVS and CDR2 FNYEAQ. This CDR3 region has 15 residues. Trimming cost V 1 base and J 6 bases, with 13 bases left between them. In nucleotides, the CDR3 is TGTGCCAGCAGCTTAGACCCGGCGGCCTCCAATGAGCAGTTCTTC. This translates into CASSLDPAASNEQFF. Full variable domain (outside the CDR3, taken from reference TRBV7-6 and TRBJ2-1): GAGVSQSPRYKVTKRGQDVALRCDPISGHVSLYWYRQALGQGPEFLTYFNYEAQQDKSGLPNDRFSAERPEGSISTLTIQRTEQRDSAMYRCASSLDPAASNEQFFGPGTRLTVL.